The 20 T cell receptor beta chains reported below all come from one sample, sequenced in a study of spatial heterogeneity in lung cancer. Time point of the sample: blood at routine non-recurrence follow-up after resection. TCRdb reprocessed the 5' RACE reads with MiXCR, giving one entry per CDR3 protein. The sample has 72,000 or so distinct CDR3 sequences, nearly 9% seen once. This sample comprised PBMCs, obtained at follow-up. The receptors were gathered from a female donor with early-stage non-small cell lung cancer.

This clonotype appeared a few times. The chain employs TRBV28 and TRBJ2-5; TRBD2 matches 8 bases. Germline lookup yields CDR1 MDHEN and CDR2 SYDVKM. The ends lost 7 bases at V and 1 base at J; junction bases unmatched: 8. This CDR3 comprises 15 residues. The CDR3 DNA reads TGTGCCAGCAATTCGGGCGGGAGGTCCCAAGAGACCCAGTACTTC. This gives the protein CASNSGGRSQETQYF.

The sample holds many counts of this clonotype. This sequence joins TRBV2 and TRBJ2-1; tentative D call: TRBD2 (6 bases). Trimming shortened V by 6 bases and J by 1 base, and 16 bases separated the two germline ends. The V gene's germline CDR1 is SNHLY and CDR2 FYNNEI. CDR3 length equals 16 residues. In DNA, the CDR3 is TGTGCCAGCAGAACCTCTAGCGCTCCATCCTACAATGAGCAGTTCTTC. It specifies CASRTSSAPSYNEQFF.

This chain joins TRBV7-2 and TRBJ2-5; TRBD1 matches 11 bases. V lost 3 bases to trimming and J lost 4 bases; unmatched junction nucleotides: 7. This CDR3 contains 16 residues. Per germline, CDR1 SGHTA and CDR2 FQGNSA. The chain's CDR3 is CASSFAGTGGRETQYF. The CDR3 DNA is TGTGCCAGCAGCTTCGCCGGGACAGGGGGGAGAGAGACCCAGTACTTC.

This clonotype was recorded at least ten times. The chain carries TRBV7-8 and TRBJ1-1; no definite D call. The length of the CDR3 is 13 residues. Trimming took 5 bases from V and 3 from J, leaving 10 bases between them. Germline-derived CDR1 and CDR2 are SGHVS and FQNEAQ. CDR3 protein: CASSPSKHTEAFF. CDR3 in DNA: TGTGCCAGCAGCCCCTCCAAGCACACTGAAGCTTTCTTT.

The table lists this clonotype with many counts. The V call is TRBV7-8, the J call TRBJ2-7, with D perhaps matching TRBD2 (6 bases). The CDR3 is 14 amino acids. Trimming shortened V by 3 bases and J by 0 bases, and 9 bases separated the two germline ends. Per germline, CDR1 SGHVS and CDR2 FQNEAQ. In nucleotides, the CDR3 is TGTGCCAGCAGCTTTTTGCGGGACTCCTACGAGCAGTACTTC. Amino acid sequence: CASSFLRDSYEQYF.

Here the CDR3 reads CASTGLVDNEQFF. Here the CDR3 DNA reads TGTGCCAGCACCGGACTAGTGGACAATGAGCAGTTCTTC. The chain carries TRBV2 and TRBJ2-1; 7 nucleotides match TRBD2. CDR3 length equals 13 residues. Germline V CDR1 and CDR2: SNHLY, FYNNEI. J was trimmed by 5 bases and V by 7 bases; bases with no gene match: 5.

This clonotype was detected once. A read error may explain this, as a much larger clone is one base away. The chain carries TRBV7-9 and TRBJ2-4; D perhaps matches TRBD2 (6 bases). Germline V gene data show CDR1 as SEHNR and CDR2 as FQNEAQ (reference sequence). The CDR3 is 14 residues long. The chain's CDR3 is CTSSAGLAKNIQYF. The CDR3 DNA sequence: TGTACCAGCAGCGCGGGATTAGCCAAAAACATTCAGTACTTC. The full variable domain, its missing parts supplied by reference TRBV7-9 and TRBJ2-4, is DTGVSQNPRHKITKRGQNVTFRCDPISEHNRLYWYRQTLGQGPEFLTYFQNEAQLEKSRLLSDRFSAERPKGSFSTLEIQRTEQGDSAMYLCTSSAGLAKNIQYFGAGTRLSVL.

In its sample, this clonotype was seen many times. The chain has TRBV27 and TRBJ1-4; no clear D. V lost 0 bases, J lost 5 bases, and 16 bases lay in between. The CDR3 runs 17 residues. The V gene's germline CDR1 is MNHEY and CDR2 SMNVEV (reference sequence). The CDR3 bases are TGTGCCAGCAGTTTATCGTGGGTCCCTCCTCTAAATGAAAAACTGTTTTTT. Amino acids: CASSLSWVPPLNEKLFF.

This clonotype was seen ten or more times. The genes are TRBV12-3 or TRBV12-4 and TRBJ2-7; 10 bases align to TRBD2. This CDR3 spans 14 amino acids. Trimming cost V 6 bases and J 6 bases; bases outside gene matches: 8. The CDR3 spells CASSLTSGSFEQYF. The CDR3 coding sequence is TGTGCCAGCAGCCTGACTAGCGGGTCGTTCGAGCAGTACTTC.

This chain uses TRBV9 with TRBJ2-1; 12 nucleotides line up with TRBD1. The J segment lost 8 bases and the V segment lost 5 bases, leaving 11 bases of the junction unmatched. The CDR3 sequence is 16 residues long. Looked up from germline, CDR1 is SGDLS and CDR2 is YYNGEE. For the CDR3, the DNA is TGTGCCAGCAGTTACGCCGGGACAGGGGGCCGGTATGAGCAGTTCTTC. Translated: CASSYAGTGGRYEQFF.

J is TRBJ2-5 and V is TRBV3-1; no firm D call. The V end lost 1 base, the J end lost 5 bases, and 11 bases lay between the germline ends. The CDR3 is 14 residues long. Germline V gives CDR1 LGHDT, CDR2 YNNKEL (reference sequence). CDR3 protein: CASSQGAGMETQYF. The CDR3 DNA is TGTGCCAGCAGCCAAGGGGCAGGAATGGAGACCCAGTACTTC.

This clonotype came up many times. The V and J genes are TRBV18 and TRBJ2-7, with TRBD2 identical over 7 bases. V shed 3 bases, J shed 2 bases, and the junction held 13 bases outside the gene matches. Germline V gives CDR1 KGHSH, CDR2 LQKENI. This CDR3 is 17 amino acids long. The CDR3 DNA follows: TGTGCCAGCTCACCCCCCTTTCGGGAGGTTTTAACCTACGAGCAGTACTTC. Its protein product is CASSPPFREVLTYEQYF.

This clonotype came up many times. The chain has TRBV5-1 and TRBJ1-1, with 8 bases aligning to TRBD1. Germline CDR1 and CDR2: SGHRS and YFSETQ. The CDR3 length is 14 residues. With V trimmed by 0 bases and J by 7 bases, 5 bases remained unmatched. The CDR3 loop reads CASSLDGQGGEAFF. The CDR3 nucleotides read TGCGCCAGCAGCTTGGATGGACAGGGCGGTGAAGCTTTCTTT.

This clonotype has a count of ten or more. CDR3 protein: CASSYSSPVLSSYNEQFF. As DNA, the CDR3 is TGTGCCAGCAGTTACTCGAGCCCGGTACTTAGCTCCTACAATGAGCAGTTCTTC. The chain uses TRBV6-5 and TRBJ2-1; D is ambiguous. Germline lookup yields CDR1 MNHEY and CDR2 SVGAGI. The CDR3 length is 18 residues. The V end was cut by 0 bases, the J end by 0 bases, with 15 bases between.

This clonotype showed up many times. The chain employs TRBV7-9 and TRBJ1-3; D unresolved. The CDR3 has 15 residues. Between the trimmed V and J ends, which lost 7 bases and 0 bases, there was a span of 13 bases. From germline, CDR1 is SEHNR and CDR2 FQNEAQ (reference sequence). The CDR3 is CASTPGVYSGNTIYF. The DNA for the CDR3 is TGTGCCAGCACCCCCGGGGTTTACTCTGGAAACACCATATATTTT.

CDR3 residues: CASRSSGTEAFF. As DNA, the CDR3 is TGTGCCAGCAGGTCCTCGGGGACTGAAGCTTTCTTT. V usage is TRBV6-2 or TRBV6-3 and J usage is TRBJ1-1, with no clear D. Germline V lookup: CDR1 MNHEY, CDR2 SVGEGT. Deletions cut 6 bases from V and 5 bases from J, with 10 bases between. The CDR3 contains 12 residues.

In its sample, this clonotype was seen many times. The CDR3, as DNA: TGTGCCAGCAGCTTGATGCTAGCGGGAGCTCGGGGGGCAGATACGCAGTATTTT. Protein product: CASSLMLAGARGADTQYF. The J gene is TRBJ2-3, the V gene TRBV5-4, with 10 bases lining up with TRBD2. Unmatched junction bases numbered 12, after V lost 1 base and J lost 4 bases. Germline V CDR1 and CDR2: SGHNT, YYREEE (reference sequence). The CDR3 consists of 18 residues.

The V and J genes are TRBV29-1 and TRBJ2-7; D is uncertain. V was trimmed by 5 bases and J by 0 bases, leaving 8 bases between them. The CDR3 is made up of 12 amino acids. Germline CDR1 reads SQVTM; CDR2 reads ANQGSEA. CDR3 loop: CSVQLVSYEQYF. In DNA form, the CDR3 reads TGCAGCGTTCAGTTGGTCTCCTACGAGCAGTACTTC.

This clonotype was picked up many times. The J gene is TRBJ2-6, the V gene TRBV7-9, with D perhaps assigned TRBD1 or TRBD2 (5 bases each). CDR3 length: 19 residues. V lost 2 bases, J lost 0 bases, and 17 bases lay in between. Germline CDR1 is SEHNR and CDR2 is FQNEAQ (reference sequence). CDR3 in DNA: TGTGCCAGCAGCTTATTTTCCGGGACGGCTAGCTCTGGGGCCAACGTCCTGACTTTC. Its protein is CASSLFSGTASSGANVLTF.

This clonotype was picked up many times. CDR3 bases: TGTGCCAGCAGTTTTGTTAAAAACGATCTCGGTAATTCACCCCTCCACTTT. Protein sequence: CASSFVKNDLGNSPLHF. V and J are TRBV28 and TRBJ1-6; D unclear. V lost 3 bases to trimming and J lost 6 bases, with 18 bases between them. The CDR3 loop spans 17 amino acids. Germline V gene lookup returns CDR1 MDHEN and CDR2 SYDVKM.